This TCR beta chain came from a study of CD8 T cells in ankylosing spondylitis. The study, taken as a whole, reports: Past research had described some motif variants in reactive arthritis synovial fluid and blood. Clones linked to disease were reported to show significant enrichment in matched ankylosing spondylitis synovial fluid. Apparently characteristic of ankylosing spondylitis blood was a TCR beta motif (roughly eight highly homologous variants).

The germline V gene encodes CDR1 MNHNS and CDR2 SASEGT. The V segment lost 1 base and the J segment 8 bases; nucleotides outside the gene matches: 2. The CDR3 sequence is 14 residues long. Researchers built TCR beta libraries using quantitative 5'-RACE with molecular barcodes. MiXCR, applied by TCRdb to the 5' RACE reads, yields one record per CDR3 protein. Here the sample spans fewer than 750,000 distinct CDR3 sequences, 19% being singletons. A few counts support this clonotype. Its antigen is unidentified. The V call is TRBV6-1, the J call TRBJ1-6, with 7 bases that match TRBD1. The clonotype was recovered from a male donor with ankylosing spondylitis. Sequencing was done on a sample of blood, either unsorted or a sorted T cell fraction (not recorded which). The CDR3 DNA is TGTGCCAGCAGTGAAGACAGGGGCTATTCACCCCTCCACTTT. It yields the protein CASSEDRGYSPLHF.